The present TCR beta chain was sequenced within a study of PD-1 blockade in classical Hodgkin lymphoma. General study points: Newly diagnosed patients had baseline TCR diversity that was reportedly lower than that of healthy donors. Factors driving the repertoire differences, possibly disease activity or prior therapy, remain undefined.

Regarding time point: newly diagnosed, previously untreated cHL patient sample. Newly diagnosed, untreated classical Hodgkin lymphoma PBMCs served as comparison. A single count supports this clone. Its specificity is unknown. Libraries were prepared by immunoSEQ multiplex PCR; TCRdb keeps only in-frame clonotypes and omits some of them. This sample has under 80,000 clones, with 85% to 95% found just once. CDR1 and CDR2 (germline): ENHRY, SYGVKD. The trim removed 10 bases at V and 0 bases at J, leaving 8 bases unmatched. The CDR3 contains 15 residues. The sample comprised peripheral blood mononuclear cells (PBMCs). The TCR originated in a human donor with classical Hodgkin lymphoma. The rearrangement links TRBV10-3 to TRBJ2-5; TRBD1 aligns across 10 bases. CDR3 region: CATRIGQGDQETQYF. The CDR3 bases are TGTGCCACCCGGATCGGACAGGGGGACCAAGAGACCCAGTACTTC.